This T cell receptor (beta chain) was sequenced during a study of OX40 agonist ivuxolimab in advanced cancers. Broadly, across the study: Ivuxolimab was an agonistic, fully human IgG2 monoclonal antibody directed against OX40 (CD134), a costimulatory receptor. A male proportion of about 79% and a mean age of around 60 years, ranging from 23 to 79, were recorded for the dose-escalation cohort. Intravenous ivuxolimab was administered to patients every 2 weeks at six dose levels: 0.01, 0.1, 0.3, 1.5, 3 and 10 mg/kg. Of the approximately 50 dose-escalation patients, hepatocellular carcinoma was present in about 19, melanoma in some 15, renal cell carcinoma in 9 and head and neck cancer in 9. The paper describes the monotherapy dose-escalation part (N of about 50 patients) of the phase I trial of ivuxolimab. Peripheral TCRbeta sequencing was intended to test whether TCR sequence diversity was altered and clonal T-cell expansion was caused by ivuxolimab. Partial responses were achieved by three dose-escalation patients, of whom one had hepatocellular carcinoma and two had cutaneous melanoma. Prior anti-PD-1, anti-PD-L1 or anti-CTLA-4 therapy was permitted, and approximately 40% of dose-escalation patients had received checkpoint inhibitors. Results the study describes overall, beyond this receptor: After ivuxolimab, CD8+ T cells had more expanded clones than CD4+ T cells on average. At doses of 0.1 to 3.0 mg/kg, clonal expansion of both CD4+ and CD8+ T cells in blood was seen between baseline and week 6. Which antigens the clonally expanded peripheral T cells were specific for was not determined. Low levels of normalized T-cell clonal expansion were also seen in some patients who did not respond. In the 0.1-3.0 mg/kg groups, partial responders had among the lowest normalized peripheral clonal expansion, particularly in CD8+ T cells.

In the germline V gene, CDR1 corresponds to SGHDT and CDR2 to YYEEEE. Inclusive of the bounding cysteine and phenylalanine, the CDR3 is 15 residues long. The retained sequence is limited to the CDR3, 45 bases, with the frame set at the first base. Trimming leaves V shorter by 1 base and J shorter by 4 bases, with the junction holding 4 bases beyond the gene matches. Genomic DNA was isolated from the sorted cells so that the TCRbeta CDR3 region could be sequenced. The immunoSEQ Assay was used to sequence the TCRbeta CDR3 regions. TCRdb took over this immuneACCESS table, retaining in-frame rearrangements with V and J assigned. Such tables are incomplete; in checked studies, under half of the missing clones stem from an unresolved V gene, and the remainder is unexplained. The sample table records about 45,000 clones; around 90% of these occur just once. The ten largest clones represent about a fifth of the sample.

This clone was seen a single time. Its antigen remains unidentified. No much larger clonotype is one base removed from it; base qualities were not supplied. Patients with autoimmune disease history or receiving systemic immunosuppression were excluded from the trial. In every dose cohort, peripheral blood was drawn for TCR sequencing at baseline, cycle 4 day 1, and cycle 7 day 1. The samples were taken from a phase I, first-in-human, multicenter, open-label dose-escalation trial of ivuxolimab. Adults with locally advanced or metastatic melanoma, renal cell, hepatocellular, or head and neck squamous cell carcinoma were enrolled in the trial. Before TCR sequencing, CD4+ T cells and CD8+ T cells from peripheral blood were sorted into separate populations.

The clonotype originates from an adult with an advanced solid tumor such as melanoma, head and neck, liver or kidney cancer. The chain is encoded by TRBV5-6 joined to TRBJ1-1; 10 bases in the junction line up with TRBD1. Sequencing was performed on CD4+ or CD8+ T cells sorted from blood, taken in a trial of the OX40 agonist ivuxolimab. CDR3 reads: CASSLQGQGRTEAFF. The nucleotide sequence reads as follows: TGTGCCAGCAGCTTGCAGGGACAGGGGCGCACTGAAGCTTTCTTT.